These 21 T cell receptor beta chains originate from one sample sequenced in a study of blood T cell repertoires in COVID-19. TCRdb's copy holds only in-frame clones and misses some; the assay was immunoSEQ multiplex PCR. This table holds roughly 110,000 clones, approximately 84% found once. The sequencing sample was made of peripheral blood. The receptor source for this set is a man in his forties with acute or convalescent COVID-19.

The V gene is TRBV6-1, the J gene TRBJ2-3, with D possibly matching TRBD1 (6 bases). V was clipped by 4 bases and J by 5 bases, with 10 bases between them. The CDR3 length is 13 residues. Germline V gives CDR1 MNHNS, CDR2 SASEGT. The CDR3 DNA sequence: TGTGCCAGCAGTGGTCAGGGGCAAGATACGCAGTATTTT. Translating it yields CASSGQGQDTQYF.

The rearrangement joins TRBV28 to TRBJ1-1; 8 bases map to TRBD1. This CDR3 region has 15 residues. V lost 7 bases and J lost 1; bases outside the gene matches: 8. Germline CDR1 and CDR2: MDHEN and SYDVKM. The CDR3 sequence: CASIGQGPPNTEAFF. The CDR3 DNA is TGTGCCAGCATTGGACAGGGACCCCCGAACACTGAAGCTTTCTTT.

V and J are TRBV7-2 and TRBJ2-3; D not resolved. V was shortened by 0 bases and J by 4 bases, with 5 bases between the two germline ends. CDR3 length: 13 amino acids. Germline CDR1 reads SGHTA; CDR2 reads FQGNSA. CDR3 loop: CASSLALADTQYF. For the CDR3, the DNA is TGTGCCAGCAGCTTAGCGCTAGCAGATACGCAGTATTTT.

This chain joins TRBV21-1 and TRBJ2-5; the D segment call TRBD2 is taken from the table without a DNA check. TRBV21-1 is shown as a pseudogene. The CDR3 contains 19 residues. The CDR3: CASSLKGVGLAGTQESQYF. The CDR3 nucleotides read TGTGCCAGCAGCCTCAAGGGGGTCGGACTAGCGGGTACCCAAGAGTCCCAGTACTTC.

The chain couples TRBV12-3 or TRBV12-4 to TRBJ2-3; TRBD2 might be the D (6 bases). V lost 8 bases and J lost 6, with 12 bases in between. CDR3 size: 12 residues. In DNA form, the CDR3 reads TGTGCCAGCCGGCCAGGAGGGGATACGCAGTATTTT. Encoded protein: CASRPGGDTQYF.

This clone has only one observation. V and J are TRBV5-1 and TRBJ2-7; tentatively, D is TRBD2 (6 bases). The V gene lost 4 bases and the J gene lost 7 bases, with 18 bases spanning the gap. The CDR3 is 14 amino acids. The germline CDR1 and CDR2 sequences are SGHRS and YFSETQ. The CDR3 protein is CASSPGSWGNEQYF. The CDR3 DNA reads TGCGCCAGCAGCCCCGGGAGCTGGGGGAATGAGCAGTACTTC. Variable domain in full (rest from reference TRBV5-1 and TRBJ2-7): KAGVTQTPRYLIKTRGQQVTLSCSPISGHRSVSWYQQTPGQGLQFLFEYFSETQRNKGNFPGRFSGRQFSNSRSEMNVSTLELGDSALYLCASSPGSWGNEQYFGPGTRLTVT.

This clone was counted between two and nine times. The V call is TRBV29-1, the J call TRBJ1-1, with 9 nucleotides matching TRBD1. From germline, CDR1 is SQVTM and CDR2 ANQGSEA. Germline trimming cut 6 bases from V and 2 bases from J; bases unmatched to any gene: 7. The CDR3 length is 14 residues. The CDR3 DNA reads as TGCAGCGTCGGTATGACAGGGGGTAACACTGAAGCTTTCTTT. As protein: CSVGMTGGNTEAFF.

This clone appeared a single time. Here the CDR3 reads CASSTRERGVNEQFF. As DNA, the CDR3 is TGTGCCAGCAGCACTCGTGAGCGGGGAGTCAATGAGCAGTTCTTC. The chain joins TRBV6-5 to TRBJ2-1, with 7 bases that match TRBD2. This CDR3 is built from 15 residues. CDR1 and CDR2 from the germline V gene are MNHEY and SVGAGI. V was clipped by 6 bases and J by 6 bases; unmatched bases: 11.

The chain combines TRBV6-5 with TRBJ2-7; TRBD2 matches 7 bases. Germline CDR1 and CDR2: MNHEY and SVGAGI. The V gene end was trimmed by 6 bases and the J gene end by 3 bases; junction bases not matched to a gene: 5. This CDR3 has 13 amino acids. Here the CDR3 DNA reads TGTGCCAGCAGAGGGAGGGACCACTACGAGCAGTACTTC. It codes for CASRGRDHYEQYF.

As DNA, the CDR3 is TGTGCCACCAGTGGAGGGAGGACAGGGGGCCCCTACGAGCAGTACTTC. Translation gives CATSGGRTGGPYEQYF. The genes are TRBV24-1 and TRBJ2-7, with 11 bases that match TRBD1. The CDR3 is 16 amino acids. J lost 2 bases, V lost 5 bases, and 7 bases had no gene match. CDR1 and CDR2 (germline): KGHDR, SFDVKD.

V usage is TRBV7-9 and J usage is TRBJ2-2, with 13 bases identical to TRBD2. The CDR3 spans 17 residues. CDR1 SEHNR and CDR2 FQNEAQ come from the germline V gene (reference sequence). The V segment lost 4 bases and the J segment 2 bases; nucleotides outside the gene matches: 4. The CDR3 here is CASSSRLAGGNTGELFF. CDR3 sequence (DNA): TGTGCCAGCAGCTCCAGACTAGCGGGGGGCAACACCGGGGAGCTGTTTTTT.

The J gene is TRBJ1-6, the V gene TRBV27; TRBD1 is a possible D gene (5 bases). Trimming removed 5 bases at V and 4 bases at J, with 24 bases between. Germline values: CDR1 MNHEY, CDR2 SMNVEV (reference sequence). The length of the CDR3 is 19 residues. The CDR3 loop is CASSLRPKGQGGYNSPLHF. The CDR3 DNA reads TGTGCCAGCAGTCTACGACCCAAGGGGCAGGGAGGTTATAATTCACCCCTCCACTTT.

The genes are TRBV4-2 and TRBJ2-1; weak D call: TRBD2 (7 bases). The CDR3 spans 19 residues. From germline, CDR1 is LGHNA and CDR2 YNFKEQ. Trimming stripped 1 base from V and 9 bases from J, with 28 bases between. The CDR3 nucleotides read TGTGCCAGCAGCCAAGTAATCACACGATTCGGGGGGCGGGGTAGTGAGCAGTTCTTC. It specifies CASSQVITRFGGRGSEQFF.

The CDR3 bases are TGTGCCATCAGTCAGGCTAGCGGGGGGGCCAGAGATACGCAGTATTTT. Translated, it gives CAISQASGGARDTQYF. The chain couples TRBV10-3 to TRBJ2-3; TRBD2 agrees at 12 bases. Germline V gene data show CDR1 as ENHRY and CDR2 as SYGVKD. Trimming at V came to 5 bases and at J to 5 bases, leaving 8 bases not matched to a gene. The CDR3 extends over 16 amino acids.

V usage is TRBV19 and J usage is TRBJ2-2; TRBD2 is a possible D gene (6 bases). V was shortened by 6 bases and J by 9 bases, with 17 bases between the two germline ends. CDR3 size: 14 residues. CDR1 is LNHDA and CDR2 is SQIVND in the germline V gene (reference sequence). In DNA, the CDR3 is TGTGCCAGTAGACAGGACTACGGAGGGCGGGAGCTGTTTTTT. Translation: CASRQDYGGRELFF.

The V call is TRBV5-1, the J call TRBJ2-3, with TRBD2 identical over 8 bases. The CDR3 contains 15 residues. J gave up 5 bases and V 2 bases, and 7 bases lay outside the gene matches. In germline, CDR1 is SGHRS, CDR2 YFSETQ. The CDR3 loop is CASSFGGVAGDTQYF. CDR3 coding DNA: TGCGCCAGCAGCTTCGGGGGGGTGGCAGGAGATACGCAGTATTTT.

This chain links TRBV5-1 with TRBJ2-3, with a possible D match to TRBD2 (5 bases). The germline V gene has CDR1 SGHRS and CDR2 YFSETQ. V shed 0 bases and J shed 6 bases, with 17 bases lying between them. This CDR3 has 16 amino acids. In DNA, the CDR3 is TGCGCCAGCAGCTTGGGGAGCGGCCCGATCCGGGATACGCAGTATTTT. It specifies CASSLGSGPIRDTQYF. Using reference TRBV5-1 and TRBJ2-3 for the parts outside the CDR3, the full variable domain is KAGVTQTPRYLIKTRGQQVTLSCSPISGHRSVSWYQQTPGQGLQFLFEYFSETQRNKGNFPGRFSGRQFSNSRSEMNVSTLELGDSALYLCASSLGSGPIRDTQYFGPGTRLTVL.

The chain combines TRBV28 with TRBJ1-5; D might be TRBD1 (6 bases). V was trimmed by 5 bases and J by 7 bases, leaving 15 bases between them. The CDR3 covers 14 residues. Germline V gene data show CDR1 as MDHEN and CDR2 as SYDVKM. The CDR3 bases are TGTGCCAGCAGTACCGGACAGTATAACCAGCCCCAGCATTTT. It codes for CASSTGQYNQPQHF.

V and J are TRBV13 and TRBJ2-1; 14 nucleotides line up with TRBD2. J gave up 0 bases and V 5 bases, and 6 bases lay outside the gene matches. The CDR3 has 18 residues. Germline CDR1 and CDR2: PRHDT and FYEKMQ (reference sequence). The DNA for the CDR3 is TGTGCCAGCAGCGCTCCCGGGACTAGCGGGGGCTCCTACAATGAGCAGTTCTTC. Translated, it gives CASSAPGTSGGSYNEQFF.

J is TRBJ2-7 and V is TRBV11-2, with TRBD1 matching over 7 bases. The V gene's germline CDR1 is SGHAT and CDR2 FQNNGV. V dropped 5 bases and J dropped 12; count of bases not matched to a gene: 7. This CDR3 has 11 amino acids. CDR3: CASSTGQVRYF. CDR3 nucleotides: TGTGCCAGCAGCACCGGACAGGTGCGGTACTTC.

The J gene is TRBJ1-2, the V gene TRBV7-2; a possible D gene is TRBD1 (6 bases). The CDR3 is made up of 14 amino acids. The germline V gene has CDR1 SGHTA and CDR2 FQGNSA. Trimming cost V 4 bases and J 3 bases, with 12 bases left between them. The CDR3 nucleotides read TGTGCCAGCAGCTACCGGGCAGGGGACTATGGCTACACCTTC. This codes for CASSYRAGDYGYTF.